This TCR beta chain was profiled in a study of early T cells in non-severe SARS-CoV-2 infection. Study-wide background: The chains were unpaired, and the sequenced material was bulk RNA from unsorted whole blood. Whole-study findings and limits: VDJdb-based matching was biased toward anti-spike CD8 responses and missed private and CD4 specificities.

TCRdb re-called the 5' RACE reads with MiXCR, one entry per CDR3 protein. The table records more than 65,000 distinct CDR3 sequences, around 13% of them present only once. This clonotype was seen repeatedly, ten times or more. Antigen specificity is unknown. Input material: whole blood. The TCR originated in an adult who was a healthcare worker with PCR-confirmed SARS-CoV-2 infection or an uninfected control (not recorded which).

The CDR3: CASSDGPASTDTQYF. CDR3 DNA: TGTGCCAGCAGTGACGGCCCAGCCAGCACAGATACGCAGTATTTT. This sequence joins TRBV2 and TRBJ2-3; D ambiguous. CDR1 SNHLY and CDR2 FYNNEI come from the germline V gene. The CDR3 is 15 amino acids. Trimming shortened V by 3 bases and J by 0 bases, and 10 bases separated the two germline ends.